A selection of T cell receptor beta chains follows, all from one sample in a study of identical twins. TCRdb itself ran the 5' RACE reads through MiXCR, one entry per CDR3 protein. The sample lists around 250,000 distinct CDR3 sequences, roughly 13% occurring once. Another study also made use of these data, one on yellow fever vaccine responses in identical twins.

Sequencing was done on a sample of memory (CD45RO+) T cells sorted from blood. These receptors all stem from a woman between 18 and 30 years old in good health. Both conserved end residues are part of each CDR3. A D gene is named only where the DNA matches it firmly. Clone size is shown for a subset of rows, as once, few, many or a class of expanded clone.

TRBD1,TRBV4-3,TRBJ2-7,-,TGCGCCAGCAGCCGCGGGACAGGGGATGCCTCCTACGAGCAGTACTTC,CASSRGTGDASYEQYF
-,TRBV20-1,TRBJ1-2,-,TGCAGTGCTAGAGATCCGCCATATGGCTACACCTTC,CSARDPPYGYTF
-,TRBV7-3,TRBJ2-1,few,TGTGCCAGCAGCTTAGGTTTGGTTCAGTACAATGAGCAGTTCTTC,CASSLGLVQYNEQFF
-,TRBV7-9,TRBJ2-2,few,TGTGCCAGCACCTTTGGGCCCACCGGGGAGCTGTTTTTT,CASTFGPTGELFF
-,TRBV28,TRBJ2-3,many,TGTGCCAGCAGTTTAGCAGGAGAGGGAACAGATACGCAGTATTTT,CASSLAGEGTDTQYF
-,TRBV11-1,TRBJ2-7,few,TGTGCCAGCAGGCCGCGGACAGAATACTACGAGCAGTACTTC,CASRPRTEYYEQYF
TRBD1,TRBV7-3,TRBJ2-1,-,TGTGCCAGCAGCTCGACAGGGGGGCTATACAATGAGCAGTTCTTC,CASSSTGGLYNEQFF
TRBD2,TRBV11-2,TRBJ2-1,few,TGTGCCAGCAGCCCGGCTGGGGGGACTAGCGGGGGGTACAATGAGCAGTTTTTC,CASSPAGGTSGGYNEQFF
-,TRBV6-1,TRBJ2-3,-,TGTGCCAGCAGTGAAGCCGGCGGAAGAGGTCCAGATACGCAGTATTTT,CASSEAGGRGPDTQYF
TRBD2,TRBV6-1,TRBJ2-3,-,TGTGCCAGCAGTGAAAGGCGGGGGGGCTTGCAGTATTTT,CASSERRGGLQYF
-,TRBV9,TRBJ1-1,-,TGTGCCAGCAGCCCTCCGTTGGGGAACACTGAAGCTTTCTTT,CASSPPLGNTEAFF
TRBD2,TRBV29-1,TRBJ2-7,few,TGCAGCGTTGACGGAAGAGCGGGAACCTACGAGCAGTACTTC,CSVDGRAGTYEQYF
TRBD2,TRBV5-6,TRBJ2-3,-,TGTGCCAGCAGCTTCGGGACTAGCGTCACAGATACGCAGTATTTT,CASSFGTSVTDTQYF
-,TRBV9,TRBJ2-7,few,TGTGCCAGCAGCCAAGGCTCCAGAAGCTCCTACGAGCAGTACTTC,CASSQGSRSSYEQYF
-,TRBV3-1,TRBJ2-6,-,TGTGCCAGCAGCCAAGATGCTGGGGCCAACGTCCTGACTTTC,CASSQDAGANVLTF
-,TRBV10-2,TRBJ2-1,few,TGCGCCAGCAGTAATGACGGTGACCTAGCCTACAATGAGCAGTTCTTC,CASSNDGDLAYNEQFF
-,TRBV7-9,TRBJ2-3,-,TGTGCCAGCAGCTTAGGGGTTGACTCCCTGGCACCAGATACGCAGTATTTT,CASSLGVDSLAPDTQYF
TRBD1,TRBV6-1,TRBJ1-6,few,TGTGCCAGCAGCAGACAGGGGGCGAGGACCTATAATTCACCCCTCCACTTT,CASSRQGARTYNSPLHF
-,TRBV19,TRBJ1-1,few,TGTGCCAGTAGTCAAAGGGGGTCCAATATTCCCACTGAAGCTTTCTTT,CASSQRGSNIPTEAFF
-,TRBV15,TRBJ1-2,-,TGTGCCACCAGCACCGAGGGGGGGGCCTTCGGTGGCTACACCTTC,CATSTEGGAFGGYTF
-,TRBV12-3/TRBV12-4,TRBJ1-1,-,TGTGCCAGCAGTTTCGGTCCGAACACTGAAGCTTTCTTT,CASSFGPNTEAFF
TRBD1,TRBV29-1,TRBJ2-3,-,TGCAGCGTTGCAGGGGGCAAAGATACGCAGTATTTT,CSVAGGKDTQYF
-,TRBV5-5,TRBJ2-7,many,TGTGCCAGCCTGATTGGAGGAGGCTACGAGCAGTACTTC,CASLIGGGYEQYF
-,TRBV3-1,TRBJ1-1,many,TGTGCCAGCAGCCAAGGACAGAACACTGAAGCTTTCTTT,CASSQGQNTEAFF
-,TRBV20-1,TRBJ2-1,few,TGCAGTGCTGGGGGGCATCTCAGTGAGCAGTTCTTC,CSAGGHLSEQFF
-,TRBV6-5,TRBJ2-5,many,TGTGCCAGCAGATCCCCCCCAGGGGTCCAGTACTTC,CASRSPPGVQYF
TRBD2,TRBV6-2/TRBV6-3,TRBJ2-1,-,TGTGCCAGCAGTCCTCTAGCGGGAGCGCCCTACAATGAGCAGTTCTTC,CASSPLAGAPYNEQFF